This entry features one T cell receptor (beta chain) sequence. This sample stems from a study of shared clonotypes between healthy human individuals. TCRdb's copy holds only in-frame clones and misses some; the assay was immunoSEQ multiplex PCR. The sample consists of roughly 2,000,000 clones, 85% to 95% of them appearing once. Germline V gene sequence: CDR1 SGHRS, CDR2 YFSETQ. The CDR3 sequence is 16 residues long. The germline V and J ends were trimmed by 0 bases and 3 bases, with 12 bases remaining between them. CD8 cells classed as naive were CD45RO-negative and positively selected for CCR7, excluding terminally differentiated effector memory CD45RA+ cells.

The specimen sequenced was naive CD8+ T cells from PBMCs. This receptor was identified in a man younger than 30 in good health. Some clones in this sample may be carry-over from other donors' samples. This chain links TRBV5-1 with TRBJ1-4; D may be TRBD1 (5 bases). The CDR3 nucleotides read TGCGCCAGCAGCTTGGCCGAGGGGACCTCTAATGAAAAACTGTTTTTT. Its translation: CASSLAEGTSNEKLFF. Based on the CDR3 plus reference TRBV5-1 and TRBJ1-4, the full variable domain is KAGVTQTPRYLIKTRGQQVTLSCSPISGHRSVSWYQQTPGQGLQFLFEYFSETQRNKGNFPGRFSGRQFSNSRSEMNVSTLELGDSALYLCASSLAEGTSNEKLFFGSGTQLSVL.